The rows below give T cell receptor beta chains drawn from one sample of a study of CD8 T cells in ankylosing spondylitis. One entry per CDR3 protein results from TCRdb running MiXCR on the 5' RACE reads. The data contain under 150,000 distinct CDR3 sequences, roughly 13% of them singletons. The source material was blood, either unsorted or a sorted T cell fraction (not recorded which). The receptors shown here come from a female donor with ankylosing spondylitis or in good health (not recorded which). Both conserved end residues are part of each CDR3. Fields, in order: V gene, J gene, D gene, clone size, CDR3 protein, CDR3 DNA. The D gene is left open where the match is weak. Rows may omit the clone size; those that give it use once, few, many or a size class.

V gene: TRBV6-1; J gene: TRBJ2-1; D gene: NA; clone size: many; CDR3 protein: CASSKDPSSYNEQFF; CDR3 DNA: TGTGCCAGCAGTAAAGACCCCAGCTCCTACAATGAGCAGTTCTTC
V gene: TRBV29-1; J gene: TRBJ2-7; D gene: NA; clone size: many; CDR3 protein: CSVVLMAYSYEQYF; CDR3 DNA: TGCAGCGTTGTACTAATGGCTTACTCCTACGAGCAGTACTTC
V gene: TRBV10-1; J gene: TRBJ2-3; D gene: NA; clone size: NA; CDR3 protein: CASSGTLDTDTQYF; CDR3 DNA: TGCGCCAGCAGTGGGACCTTAGACACAGATACGCAGTATTTT
V gene: TRBV12-3/TRBV12-4; J gene: TRBJ1-1; D gene: NA; clone size: many; CDR3 protein: CASSFLLWSTKGNTEAFF; CDR3 DNA: TGTGCCAGCAGTTTCCTCCTCTGGTCGACCAAGGGGAACACTGAAGCTTTCTTT
V gene: TRBV5-1; J gene: TRBJ2-3; D gene: NA; clone size: many; CDR3 protein: CASTIQGVTADTQYF; CDR3 DNA: TGCGCCAGCACCATACAGGGAGTAACGGCAGATACGCAGTATTTT
V gene: TRBV19; J gene: TRBJ1-6; D gene: TRBD1; clone size: few; CDR3 protein: CASSIQGAGNSPLHF; CDR3 DNA: TGTGCCAGTAGTATACAGGGGGCTGGGAATTCACCCCTCCACTTT
V gene: TRBV11-2; J gene: TRBJ1-4; D gene: TRBD1; clone size: many; CDR3 protein: CASSVTGGDGEKLFF; CDR3 DNA: TGTGCCAGCAGCGTCACAGGGGGAGACGGTGAAAAACTGTTTTTT
V gene: TRBV11-2; J gene: TRBJ2-5; D gene: NA; clone size: NA; CDR3 protein: CASSLFDRRMVRGPTQETQYF; CDR3 DNA: TGTGCCAGCAGCTTATTCGATCGGAGGATGGTGCGCGGCCCCACCCAAGAGACCCAGTACTTC
V gene: TRBV3-1; J gene: TRBJ2-1; D gene: TRBD2; clone size: few; CDR3 protein: CASSQGLAGGKTLRSYNEQFF; CDR3 DNA: TGTGCCAGCAGCCAAGGACTAGCGGGAGGCAAAACCCTGCGCTCCTACAATGAGCAGTTCTTC
V gene: TRBV20-1; J gene: TRBJ2-3; D gene: NA; clone size: NA; CDR3 protein: CSAEADTDTQYF; CDR3 DNA: TGCAGTGCTGAAGCGGACACAGATACGCAGTATTTT
V gene: TRBV20-1; J gene: TRBJ2-7; D gene: NA; clone size: many; CDR3 protein: CSARDLEPYEQYF; CDR3 DNA: TGCAGTGCTAGAGATCTGGAGCCCTACGAGCAGTACTTC
V gene: TRBV18; J gene: TRBJ2-7; D gene: TRBD1; clone size: NA; CDR3 protein: CASSVGTGGPYEQYF; CDR3 DNA: TGTGCCAGCTCAGTCGGGACAGGGGGCCCCTACGAGCAGTACTTC
V gene: TRBV25-1; J gene: TRBJ2-5; D gene: TRBD2; clone size: few; CDR3 protein: CASSSSGGAKRETQYF; CDR3 DNA: TGTGCCAGCAGTTCGAGCGGGGGGGCAAAAAGGGAGACCCAGTACTTC
V gene: TRBV11-3; J gene: TRBJ2-5; D gene: TRBD2; clone size: few; CDR3 protein: CASSLRASGSTETQYF; CDR3 DNA: TGTGCCAGCAGCTTAAGGGCTAGCGGGAGCACAGAGACCCAGTACTTC
V gene: TRBV5-1; J gene: TRBJ1-1; D gene: NA; clone size: few; CDR3 protein: CASSLGQVNTEAFF; CDR3 DNA: TGCGCCAGCAGCTTGGGACAGGTGAACACTGAAGCTTTCTTT
V gene: TRBV20-1; J gene: TRBJ1-5; D gene: NA; clone size: NA; CDR3 protein: CSARGPPSVDNQPQHF; CDR3 DNA: TGCAGTGCAAGGGGACCTCCATCGGTTGACAATCAGCCCCAGCATTTT
V gene: TRBV29-1; J gene: TRBJ1-4; D gene: TRBD1; clone size: NA; CDR3 protein: CSVMTGREEKLFF; CDR3 DNA: TGCAGCGTTATGACAGGGCGTGAAGAAAAACTGTTTTTT
V gene: TRBV20-1; J gene: TRBJ2-1; D gene: TRBD2; clone size: few; CDR3 protein: CSALAVPFLYNEQFF; CDR3 DNA: TGCAGTGCTCTAGCGGTCCCCTTTCTGTACAATGAGCAGTTCTTC
V gene: TRBV6-5; J gene: TRBJ2-7; D gene: TRBD2; clone size: many; CDR3 protein: CASSYTSGVTYEQYF; CDR3 DNA: TGTGCCAGCAGTTATACTAGCGGGGTTACCTACGAGCAGTACTTC
V gene: TRBV11-2; J gene: TRBJ2-5; D gene: TRBD2; clone size: NA; CDR3 protein: CASSPTSGMETQYF; CDR3 DNA: TGTGCCAGCAGTCCGACTAGCGGGATGGAGACCCAGTACTTC
V gene: TRBV5-1; J gene: TRBJ2-4; D gene: TRBD1; clone size: NA; CDR3 protein: CASSLGTGGGTKNIQYF; CDR3 DNA: TGCGCCAGCAGCTTGGGGACAGGGGGTGGAACCAAAAACATTCAGTACTTC
V gene: TRBV18; J gene: TRBJ1-1; D gene: TRBD1; clone size: NA; CDR3 protein: CASSPQGEITEAFF; CDR3 DNA: TGTGCCAGCTCACCGCAGGGGGAGATCACTGAAGCTTTCTTT
V gene: TRBV10-2; J gene: TRBJ1-2; D gene: TRBD1; clone size: NA; CDR3 protein: CASSGAGTGVGNYGYTF; CDR3 DNA: TGCGCCAGCAGTGGAGCCGGGACAGGGGTCGGAAACTATGGCTACACCTTC
V gene: TRBV12-3/TRBV12-4; J gene: TRBJ1-2; D gene: TRBD1; clone size: many; CDR3 protein: CASSGGTGGFVDGYTF; CDR3 DNA: TGTGCCAGCAGTGGCGGGACAGGGGGCTTTGTTGATGGCTACACCTTC
V gene: TRBV5-5; J gene: TRBJ2-7; D gene: NA; clone size: many; CDR3 protein: CASSSAGGRNEQYF; CDR3 DNA: TGTGCCAGCAGCTCCGCGGGTGGGAGAAACGAGCAGTACTTC
V gene: TRBV20-1; J gene: TRBJ2-7; D gene: TRBD2; clone size: NA; CDR3 protein: CSASLAGVPYEQYF; CDR3 DNA: TGCAGTGCTAGTCTAGCGGGGGTACCCTACGAGCAGTACTTC
V gene: TRBV11-2; J gene: TRBJ1-6; D gene: NA; clone size: NA; CDR3 protein: CASSPRTGANSPLHF; CDR3 DNA: TGTGCCAGCAGCCCTAGGACCGGGGCCAATTCACCCCTCCACTTT
V gene: TRBV5-1; J gene: TRBJ1-2; D gene: NA; clone size: NA; CDR3 protein: CASSLGGQSGYTF; CDR3 DNA: TGCGCCAGCAGCTTGGGAGGCCAGAGTGGCTACACCTTC
V gene: TRBV20-1; J gene: TRBJ2-1; D gene: TRBD1; clone size: few; CDR3 protein: CSARSSQGALHNEQFF; CDR3 DNA: TGCAGTGCTAGAAGTTCACAGGGGGCGCTACACAATGAGCAGTTCTTC